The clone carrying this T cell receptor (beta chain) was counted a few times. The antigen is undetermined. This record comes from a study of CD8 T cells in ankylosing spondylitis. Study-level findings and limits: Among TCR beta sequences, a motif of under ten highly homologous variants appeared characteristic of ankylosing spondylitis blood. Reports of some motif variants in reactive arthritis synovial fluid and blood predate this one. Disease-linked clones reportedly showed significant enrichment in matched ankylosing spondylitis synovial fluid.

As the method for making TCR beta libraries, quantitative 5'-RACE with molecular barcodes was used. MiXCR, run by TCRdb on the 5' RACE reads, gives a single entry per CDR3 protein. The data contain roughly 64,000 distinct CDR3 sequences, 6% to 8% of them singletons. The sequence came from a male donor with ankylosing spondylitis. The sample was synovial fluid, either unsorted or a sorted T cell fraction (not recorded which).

The CDR3 sequence is CASTGTPSNQPQHF. CDR3 in DNA: TGTGCCAGCACCGGGACTCCCAGCAATCAGCCCCAGCATTTT. The gene calls are TRBV28 and TRBJ1-5, with D tentatively TRBD1 (5 bases). This CDR3 region has 14 residues. From germline, CDR1 is MDHEN and CDR2 SYDVKM. V was pared by 7 bases and J by 1 base, with 11 bases between.